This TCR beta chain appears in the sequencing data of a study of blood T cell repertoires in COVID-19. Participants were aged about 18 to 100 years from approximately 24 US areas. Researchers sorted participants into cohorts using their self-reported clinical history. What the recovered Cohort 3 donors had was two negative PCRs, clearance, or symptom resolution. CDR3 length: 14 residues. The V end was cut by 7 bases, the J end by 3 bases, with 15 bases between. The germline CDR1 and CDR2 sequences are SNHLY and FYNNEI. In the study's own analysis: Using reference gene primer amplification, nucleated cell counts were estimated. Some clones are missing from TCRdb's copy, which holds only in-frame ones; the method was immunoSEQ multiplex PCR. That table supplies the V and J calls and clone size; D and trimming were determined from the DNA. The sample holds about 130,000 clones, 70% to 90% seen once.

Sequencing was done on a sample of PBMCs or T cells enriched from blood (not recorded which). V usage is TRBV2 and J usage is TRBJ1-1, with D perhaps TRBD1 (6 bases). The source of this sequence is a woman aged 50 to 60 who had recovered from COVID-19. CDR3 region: CASTETGYYTEAFF. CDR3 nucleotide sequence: TGTGCCAGCACGGAAACAGGGTACTACACTGAAGCTTTCTTT. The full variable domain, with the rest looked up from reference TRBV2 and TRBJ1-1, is EPEVTQTPSHQVTQMGQEVILRCVPISNHLYFYWYRQILGQKVEFLVSFYNNEISEKSEIFDDQFSVERPDGSNFTLKIRSTKLEDSAMYFCASTETGYYTEAFFGQGTRLTVV.